These 15 T cell receptor beta chains were sequenced from one sample in a study of blood T cell repertoires in COVID-19. Method: immunoSEQ multiplex PCR; TCRdb's copy keeps in-frame clones and lacks some. The sample contains 150,000 to 200,000 clones, 70% to 90% of which appear only once. The sequenced sample consisted of peripheral blood. Receptors originate from a woman between 65 and 79 years old with acute or convalescent COVID-19.

The chain uses TRBV4-1 and TRBJ1-3; the D gene is possibly TRBD1 (5 bases). Germline V gene lookup returns CDR1 MGHRA and CDR2 YSYEKL. The CDR3 consists of 16 residues. V lost 5 bases to trimming and J lost 0 bases, with 14 bases between them. In DNA form, the CDR3 reads TGCGCCAGCAGCTCCCCCCAGGGCTCCTCTGGAAACACCATATATTTT. This encodes CASSSPQGSSGNTIYF.

The chain has TRBV29-1 and TRBJ1-4, with a possible D match to TRBD1 (6 bases). The CDR3 extends over 14 amino acids. V lost 3 bases and J lost 7, with 15 bases in between. CDR1 SQVTM and CDR2 ANQGSEA come from the germline V gene. The CDR3 nucleotides are TGCAGCGTTGACGGTGGGGGCTTCGGTGAAAAACTGTTTTTT. This encodes CSVDGGGFGEKLFF.

J is TRBJ2-2 and V is TRBV7-8; 7 bases match TRBD1. Germline V lookup: CDR1 SGHVS, CDR2 FQNEAQ. Losses at the gene ends were 1 base for V and 5 bases for J; bases not matched to a gene: 13. The CDR3 loop spans 18 amino acids. CDR3 DNA sequence: TGTGCCAGCAGCTTAGTTAGGTGGAACAGGGGAAGTACCGGGGAGCTGTTTTTT. Its protein is CASSLVRWNRGSTGELFF.

The chain uses TRBV11-3 and TRBJ2-3; D is perhaps TRBD1 (6 bases). Per the germline V gene, CDR1 is SGHNT and CDR2 is YENEEA. The V gene lost 1 base and the J gene lost 4 bases, with 15 bases spanning the gap. The CDR3 contains 16 residues. The CDR3 DNA reads as TGTGCCAGCAGCTTAGGTCTGGGGGCCGAAGCAGATACGCAGTATTTT. Protein product: CASSLGLGAEADTQYF.

The gene calls are TRBV5-1 and TRBJ2-7, with 7 bases fitting TRBD2. The CDR3 consists of 15 residues. Germline values: CDR1 SGHRS, CDR2 YFSETQ. The J segment lost 3 bases and the V segment lost 4 bases, leaving 10 bases of the junction unmatched. This CDR3 is CASSVDPGGIYEQYF. The CDR3 DNA follows: TGCGCCAGCAGCGTCGACCCCGGGGGGATCTACGAGCAGTACTTC.

The rearrangement uses TRBV28 and TRBJ2-1, with 9 bases fitting TRBD2. From germline, CDR1 is MDHEN and CDR2 SYDVKM. There are 17 residues in the CDR3. The junction had 10 bases not matched to a gene; V was cut back by 5 bases and J by 2 bases. CDR3 sequence (DNA): TGTGCCAGCAGTCCCCAGGGGGGCGGGAGGGCCTACAATGAGCAGTTCTTC. It codes for CASSPQGGGRAYNEQFF.

The chain combines TRBV6-5 with TRBJ1-1, with a possible D match to TRBD1 (6 bases). The V end was cut by 0 bases, the J end by 2 bases, with 13 bases between. Germline V gives CDR1 MNHEY, CDR2 SVGAGI. The CDR3 sequence is 16 residues long. The CDR3 loop reads CASSYSLGGLNTEAFF. The CDR3 nucleotides read TGTGCCAGCAGTTACTCCCTGGGGGGGCTTAACACTGAAGCTTTCTTT.

J is TRBJ2-3 and V is TRBV29-1; D is uncertain. Germline V gives CDR1 SQVTM, CDR2 ANQGSEA. Trimming shortened V by 1 base and J by 1 base, and 9 bases separated the two germline ends. The CDR3 has 14 residues. CDR3 amino acids: CSVEGPLGTDTQYF. CDR3 nucleotide sequence: TGCAGCGTTGAAGGGCCCCTGGGCACAGATACGCAGTATTTT.

The genes are TRBV28 and TRBJ1-2; D not resolved. The V gene lost 6 bases and the J gene lost 6 bases, with 11 bases spanning the gap. CDR1 and CDR2 (germline): MDHEN, SYDVKM. CDR3 length equals 12 residues. The CDR3 nucleotides are TGTGCCAGCAGGAACAGTTTAGATGGCTACACCTTC. It is translated as CASRNSLDGYTF.

V gene TRBV3-1 (or the pseudogene TRBV3-2) combines with J gene TRBJ1-6; D not resolved. This CDR3 has 13 amino acids. Germline V gene sequence: CDR1 LGHDT, CDR2 YNNKEL (reference sequence). With 1 base removed from V and 8 bases from J, the gap between germline ends came to 6 bases. This chain's CDR3 is CASSQAEYSPLHF. In DNA, the CDR3 is TGTGCCAGCAGCCAAGCTGAGTATTCACCCCTCCACTTT.

The CDR3 protein is CASSPRDRDNEQYF. The CDR3 DNA follows: TGTGCCAGCAGCCCCCGGGACAGGGATAACGAGCAGTACTTC. The chain employs TRBV28 and TRBJ2-7; 9 bases map to TRBD1. The ends lost 6 bases at V and 5 bases at J; junction bases unmatched: 8. Germline CDR1 MDHEN, CDR2 SYDVKM. CDR3 length equals 14 residues.

V is TRBV6-5 and J is TRBJ2-7; TRBD2 matches at 7 bases. In germline, CDR1 is MNHEY, CDR2 SVGAGI. Unmatched junction bases numbered 7, after V lost 2 bases and J lost 0 bases. The CDR3 spans 16 residues. CDR3 protein: CASSYPTGRGSYEQYF. In DNA form, the CDR3 reads TGTGCCAGCAGTTACCCTACGGGGAGGGGCTCCTACGAGCAGTACTTC.

V usage is TRBV7-9 and J usage is TRBJ1-6; 9 nucleotides align to TRBD1. This CDR3 spans 16 amino acids. Germline V gives CDR1 SEHNR, CDR2 FQNEAQ (reference sequence). Trimming cost V 5 bases and J 11 bases; bases outside gene matches: 13. The CDR3 nucleotides are TGTGCCAGCAGCGTCCTTCAGGGACAGGGAACCACACCCCTCCACTTT. This translates into CASSVLQGQGTTPLHF.

The genes are TRBV6-2 or TRBV6-3 and TRBJ1-1; no clear D gene. Germline V gene data show CDR1 as MNHEY and CDR2 as SVGEGT. The CDR3 sequence is 16 residues long. The V end was cut by 4 bases, the J end by 10 bases, with 25 bases between. The CDR3 DNA sequence: TGTGCCAGCAGTTTCCGATCGGTGAGGGAGGCTCGGGGAGCTTTCTTT. This codes for CASSFRSVREARGAFF.

The chain has TRBV7-2 and TRBJ2-7, with 7 bases aligning to TRBD2. Germline CDR1 is SGHTA and CDR2 is FQGNSA. Trimming at V came to 4 bases and at J to 4 bases, leaving 1 base not matched to a gene. The CDR3 has 12 amino acids. The CDR3 loop is CASSSSGYEQYF. CDR3 coding DNA: TGTGCCAGCAGCTCTAGCGGATACGAGCAGTACTTC.